This TCR beta chain was sequenced for a study of Ad26.COV2.S vaccination and SARS-CoV-2 variants. Study-wide background: The donor participated in the COV1001 trial, in its Ad26.COV2.S arm. Intramuscular Ad26.COV2.S at 5x10^10 or 1x10^11 viral particles.

The CDR3 covers 14 residues. Per the germline V gene, CDR1 is SGHRS and CDR2 is YFSETQ. V lost 2 bases, J lost 0 bases, and 8 bases lay in between. General observations from the study: Using TCR breadth and depth analyses may have led to underestimated total T cell responses.

Stated treatment: approximately 18 received Ad26.COV2.S at low or high dose, single or two shots; 5 received placebo; per-sample allocation not given. Following the first vaccine or placebo injection, samples were taken on day 63. The count of this clone is one. Its target is not known. The data were produced by immunoSEQ multiplex PCR, yet TCRdb's version contains in-frame clones alone and is incomplete. The data hold about 380,000 clones, with around four fifths observed a single time. This clonotype was sampled from a person between 18 and 59 years old who received the Ad26.COV2.S COVID-19 vaccine or a placebo. Here the sequenced sample was peripheral blood, taken in a trial of Ad26.COV2.S vaccine versus placebo. The chain joins TRBV5-1 to TRBJ1-1; no reliable D call. The CDR3 DNA reads TGCGCCAGCAGCTTAAGGGCCATGAACACTGAAGCTTTCTTT. This sequence encodes CASSLRAMNTEAFF. Full variable domain (missing parts from reference TRBV5-1 and TRBJ1-1): KAGVTQTPRYLIKTRGQQVTLSCSPISGHRSVSWYQQTPGQGLQFLFEYFSETQRNKGNFPGRFSGRQFSNSRSEMNVSTLELGDSALYLCASSLRAMNTEAFFGQGTRLTVV.